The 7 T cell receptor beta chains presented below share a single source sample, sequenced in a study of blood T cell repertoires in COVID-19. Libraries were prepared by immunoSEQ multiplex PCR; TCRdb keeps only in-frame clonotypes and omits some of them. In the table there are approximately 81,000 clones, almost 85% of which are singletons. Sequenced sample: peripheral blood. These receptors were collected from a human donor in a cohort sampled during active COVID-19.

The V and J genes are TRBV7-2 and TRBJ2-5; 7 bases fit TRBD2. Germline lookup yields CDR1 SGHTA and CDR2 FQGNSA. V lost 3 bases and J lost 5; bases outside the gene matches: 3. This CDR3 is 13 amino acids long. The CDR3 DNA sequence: TGTGCCAGCAGCTTTGGGGGGGTGGAGACCCAGTACTTC. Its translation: CASSFGGVETQYF.

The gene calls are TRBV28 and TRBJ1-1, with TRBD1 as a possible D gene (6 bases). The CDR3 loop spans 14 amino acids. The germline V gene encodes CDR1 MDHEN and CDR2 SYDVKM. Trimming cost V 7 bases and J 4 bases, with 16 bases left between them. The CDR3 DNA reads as TGTGCCAGCATCGATGGGGGCGGGGGCACTGAAGCTTTCTTT. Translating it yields CASIDGGGGTEAFF.

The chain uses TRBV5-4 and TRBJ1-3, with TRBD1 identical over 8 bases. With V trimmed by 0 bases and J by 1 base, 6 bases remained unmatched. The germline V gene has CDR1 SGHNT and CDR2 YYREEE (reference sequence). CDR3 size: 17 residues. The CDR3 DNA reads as TGTGCCAGCAGCTTGGTTGGGACAGGAGGTTCTGGAAACACCATATATTTT. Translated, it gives CASSLVGTGGSGNTIYF.

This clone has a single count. The CDR3 DNA follows: TGTGCCAGCAGCCAAGCCCTTAGCTACAATGAGCAGTTCTTC. Its protein product is CASSQALSYNEQFF. V is TRBV3-1 (or the pseudogene TRBV3-2) and J is TRBJ2-1; D is unclear. The CDR3 runs 14 residues. Germline-derived CDR1 and CDR2 are LGHDT and YNNKEL (reference sequence). V was shortened by 1 base and J by 3 bases, with 7 bases between the two germline ends.

The CDR3 bases are TGTGCCAGCTCACGAAACCGTGAGGGGGCTGGTGGCTACACCTTC. Residues: CASSRNREGAGGYTF. V gene TRBV18 combines with J gene TRBJ1-2; TRBD1 aligns across 7 bases. CDR1 is KGHSH and CDR2 is LQKENI in the germline V gene. The CDR3 is made up of 15 amino acids. V lost 4 bases, J lost 7 bases, and 12 bases stayed unmatched.

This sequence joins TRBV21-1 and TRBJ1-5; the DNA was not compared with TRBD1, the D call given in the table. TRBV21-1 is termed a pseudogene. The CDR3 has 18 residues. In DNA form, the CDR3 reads TGTGCCAGCAGCACTGTGCCGGGACAGGGGAGGCGCAATCAGCCCCAGCATTTT. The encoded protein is CASSTVPGQGRRNQPQHF.

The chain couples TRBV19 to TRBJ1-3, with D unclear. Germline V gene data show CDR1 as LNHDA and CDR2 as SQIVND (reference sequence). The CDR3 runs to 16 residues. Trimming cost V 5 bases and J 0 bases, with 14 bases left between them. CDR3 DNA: TGTGCCAGTAGTCCATCCTCCCAGATCTCTGGAAACACCATATATTTT. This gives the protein CASSPSSQISGNTIYF. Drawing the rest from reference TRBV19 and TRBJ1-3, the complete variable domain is DGGITQSPKYLFRKEGQNVTLSCEQNLNHDAMYWYRQDPGQGLRLIYYSQIVNDFQKGDIAEGYSVSREKKESFPLTVTSAQKNPTAFYLCASSPSSQISGNTIYFGEGSWLTVV.